This TCR beta chain was observed in a study of early stage breast cancer tumors. Study-level background: Among some 12 ER+/PR+/HER2- tumors, eight were ductal, four lobular. Around 9.6-fold was the mean read coverage per sample.

Germline assignment: CDR1 SGHDT and CDR2 YYEEEE. The trim removed 3 bases at V and 7 bases at J, leaving 12 bases unmatched. The CDR3 is 16 residues long. On this clone itself: Its cognate antigen is unknown.

Blood replicates held 0.5 ug DNA, tumor or normal breast about 1.5 ug, two each. Sequencing used immunoSEQ multiplex PCR; TCRdb keeps in-frame clones, though not all of them. The repertoire holds fewer than 90,000 clones, with roughly three quarters as singletons. Study-level results: Chain pairing and CD4, CD8 or FOXP3 expression were not captured.

The source material was blood. V is TRBV5-6 and J is TRBJ1-2; 10 bases are shared with TRBD1. This sequence originates from a person between 55 and 70 years old with breast cancer. The chain's CDR3 is CASSWGPTGGVGGYTF. The CDR3 region has the DNA TGTGCCAGCAGCTGGGGGCCGACAGGGGGCGTGGGTGGCTACACCTTC.